This T cell receptor beta chain was sequenced for a study of a mutant IDH1 vaccine in newly diagnosed glioma. For the study at large: Beginning 4-6 weeks after radiotherapy alone, or with temozolomide cycles, vaccination took place. Among treated patients, about 62% were male and around 38% female, and mean age was about 40 years. It was radiotherapy, temozolomide, or both that patients received previously, with most receiving both.

Notes on this clone: Its antigen remains unknown.

TCRdb's table, derived via immunoSEQ multiplex PCR, lists solely in-frame clones and lacks some. Among approximately 67,000 clones, 75% to 90% were seen once, and the ten largest hold about 14%. Described time point: week 23, last vaccination. Every single dose of the vaccine, 300 ug of mutant IDH1 20-mer peptide, came with topical imiquimod. The germline V gene has CDR1 MNHNS and CDR2 SASEGT. The CDR3 extends over 16 amino acids. Trimming cost V 0 bases and J 9 bases, with 18 bases left between them. General study findings and limits: Under 95% of patients showed vaccine-induced immune responses across multiple MHC alleles.

This chain connects TRBV6-1 to TRBJ2-1; D assignment may be TRBD1 or TRBD2 (5 bases each). The source of this sequence is a man between 18 and 29 years old with glioma. The sequencing here drew on PBMCs, taken from a glioma patient whose treatment included an IDH1 peptide vaccine. The DNA of the CDR3 is TGTGCCAGCAGTGAAGCGGCGAGGGGTCGGTGGAGTGAGCAGTTCTTC. Residues: CASSEAARGRWSEQFF.